This T cell receptor beta chain was sequenced during a study of shared clonotypes between healthy human individuals (dated by TCRdb to 2018 to 2020). Broadly, across the study: Three men and two women, aged 18 to 49 years, made up the cohort. Different laboratories and diverse techniques were used to prepare libraries and sequence TCR repertoires, to increase sequencing depth and limit assay-specific biases. To estimate repertoire size and how much clonotype sharing occurs between individuals, the study deeply sequenced the blood TCR repertoires of five healthy adults. Between about 0.85 and 8.9 billion PBMCs per donor were obtained by leukapheresis. For each donor, CD4 naive and CD4 memory were each given three plates, CD8 naive was given two plates, and CD8 memory was given one plate. Paper-wide results and their limitations: Larger estimated clonotype richness was generally found for naive subsets than for memory subsets. Because the study included a small number of donors, the genetic and exposure-history diversity represented was limited. Clonotypes shared by all four sorted-subset donors showed higher generation probabilities than non-shared clonotypes. Sampling was restricted to blood, and TCR repertoires in tissues likely differ from the TCR repertoires found in blood. Across a handful of donors, about 5.2% of naive CD4, roughly 3.8% of naive CD8, about 2.3% of memory CD4, and approximately 0.4% of memory CD8 clonotypes were shared. Based on pairwise subsampling, the degree of clonotype sharing among donors was expected to be affected by sequencing depth. Incomplete sequencing was indicated by rarefaction of sorted-subset datasets, despite the large sequencing depth.

Using the deep immunoSEQ assay, multiplex PCR amplified TCR CDR3 regions from genomic DNA. For each cell subset, the extracted genomic DNA was distributed evenly across all wells of several immunoSEQ 96-well plates, and each plate served as one replicate. For sorted subsets, 200 to 250 ng genomic DNA, equal to approximately 30,000 T cell genomes, was loaded into each replicate PCR. Purified libraries were measured with a Qubit 3.0 fluorometer, size-checked on a Bioanalyzer 2100, and measured again with the KAPA Library Quantification kit. A separate single-read 150-cycle Illumina NextSeq 550 flow cell was used to sequence each immunoSEQ 96-well plate. Per the authors' processing: Because only junctional sequences without quality scores were contained in the immunoSEQ output, filtering matching that applied to full-length reads could not be performed. To assign V/J genes and CDR3, sequences were annotated against IMGT germline references using PyIR, a Python wrapper for IgBLAST v1.9. Reads with weak V/J assignments (E-value above 1e-6), missing CDR3, stop codons, out-of-frame junctions, or ambiguous translated residues were removed. V3J clonotypes were defined as sequences sharing the same inferred V gene, J gene, and CDR3 amino acid sequence. To compute the percentage overlap between repertoires, the number of shared unique clonotypes was divided by the size of the smaller repertoire. RTK rarefaction, the Chao1 estimator, and Recon v2.1 estimates of unobserved clonotypes were used to assess repertoire richness. Generation probabilities for all TCRbeta clonotypes obtained by the gDNA method from a few donors were computed using OLGA. Sourced from immuneACCESS, this table was stored by TCRdb with only in-frame sequences that have V and J called. A share of the clones is absent; for the studies checked, an unresolved V gene accounts for under half, and the remainder has no known explanation. V and J calls and clone size follow that table, whereas D and trimming were derived from the DNA. The sample table contains about 610,000 clones; only one count was recorded for roughly 96% of them. Clones ranked in the top ten supply about 0.11% of the sample.

On this clone itself: Its target antigen remains unknown. No much larger clonotype is one base removed from it; base qualities were not supplied.

The germline V gene (reference sequence) gives CDR1 as MNHEY and CDR2 as SMNVEV. From the cysteine up to the phenylalanine, the CDR3 has a length of 16 residues. The retained sequence is limited to the CDR3, 48 bases, with the frame set at the first base. The trim is 7 bases for V and 5 bases for J, with a gap of 20 bases between the germline ends. CD8 naive samples were CD45RO-negative cells positively selected for CCR7, giving a CD45RA+CCR7+ population that excluded TemRA cells. Donors were healthy HIV-negative adults with no recently reported acute infections or vaccinations. Every donor was a Caucasian adult residing in Nashville, Tennessee, USA. Blood was obtained by leukapheresis, after which PBMCs were separated by Ficoll-Histopaque density gradient centrifugation and cryopreserved in liquid nitrogen vapor phase. Analytical flow cytometry was used to check the purity and quantity of every magnetically sorted T cell population. Each sorted fraction had its genomic DNA isolated and then quantified by UV absorbance on a Nanodrop 2000c.

This clonotype originated in a woman in her 30s in good health. Material for sequencing was naive CD8+ T cells sorted from blood. The cell subset or site label, as the study defines it: CD45RA+CCR7+. The chain is assembled from TRBV27 and TRBJ2-2, with TRBD1 as a weak D call on 6 bases. The CDR3 reads CASIPTGRLGTGELFF. The base sequence is TGTGCCAGCATACCGACAGGCCGGTTGGGGACCGGGGAGCTGTTTTTT.